This TCR beta chain was captured in a study of T cells in localized non-small cell lung cancer. Findings and limits, study-wide: Sequencing involved a lone tumor region, leaving heterogeneity possible.

The CDR3 runs 16 residues. Germline V gene data show CDR1 as SGDLS and CDR2 as YYNGEE. V shed 2 bases, J shed 6 bases, and the junction held 12 bases outside the gene matches. The assay was immunoSEQ multiplex PCR, and TCRdb's table has in-frame clones only and misses some. This table has 30,000 to 35,000 clones, roughly 86% appearing once. A note on this clone: Its specificity is unknown.

J is TRBJ1-2 and V is TRBV9; TRBD1 aligns across 8 bases. The starting material was peripheral blood, obtained before any cancer treatment. The receptor was derived from a woman aged 35-70 years with stage I lung adenocarcinoma. The CDR3 loop is CASSVEGRGRLDGYTF. The DNA of the CDR3 is TGTGCCAGCAGCGTTGAGGGCAGGGGGCGACTTGATGGCTACACCTTC.